The next 12 T cell receptor beta chains were all read from a single sample in a study of long-term antiretroviral therapy in people with HIV. The immunoSEQ assay was v3.0, run at survey level. Profiled with immunoSEQ multiplex PCR; TCRdb holds only in-frame clones, not every one. The repertoire includes 20,000 or so clones, 80% to 85% of them detected once, and about 16% sits in the top ten. The sample here was unsorted PBMCs, taken at the start of antiretroviral therapy, before treatment. These receptors originate from a woman under 30 with HIV.

The gene calls are TRBV5-3 and TRBJ1-3; 7 bases are shared with TRBD1. TRBV5-3 is recorded as an ORF, its role being uncertain. V was pared by 1 base and J by 1 base, with 8 bases of the junction left unmatched. The CDR3 spans 17 residues. The chain's CDR3 is CARSLSQRGHSGNTIYF. In nucleotides, the CDR3 is TGTGCCAGAAGCTTGTCGCAAAGGGGGCATTCTGGAAACACCATATATTTT.

J is TRBJ2-7 and V is TRBV5-6; D may be TRBD2 (5 bases). Trimming left V 0 bases short and J 6 bases short, with 16 bases between. Looked up from germline, CDR1 is SGHDT and CDR2 is YYEEEE. This CDR3 comprises 15 residues. Written as DNA, the CDR3 is TGTGCCAGCAGCTTGGAGCGGCCGGGCGTAGGCGAGCAGTACTTC. As protein: CASSLERPGVGEQYF.

V is TRBV4-1 and J is TRBJ2-3, with TRBD2 matching over 7 bases. Germline assignment: CDR1 MGHRA and CDR2 YSYEKL. Trimming at V came to 0 bases and at J to 0 bases, leaving 12 bases not matched to a gene. The CDR3 is 19 residues long. This CDR3 reads CASSQDPSGRSGSTDTQYF. The CDR3 DNA reads TGCGCCAGCAGCCAAGACCCCTCGGGACGTAGCGGGAGCACAGATACGCAGTATTTT.

The V gene is TRBV19, the J gene TRBJ2-5; D uncertain. The CDR3 is 14 amino acids. Germline V CDR1 and CDR2: LNHDA, SQIVND (reference sequence). The ends were cut back, 9 bases at V and 3 bases at J, with 17 bases in the middle. This chain's CDR3 is CARSCPKKKETQYF. CDR3 coding DNA: TGTGCCAGATCTTGTCCTAAAAAAAAAGAGACCCAGTACTTC.

V gene TRBV23-1 combines with J gene TRBJ2-1; D is perhaps TRBD1 or TRBD2 (5 bases each). TRBV23-1 counts as an open reading frame of uncertain function. Between the trimmed V and J ends, which lost 8 bases and 13 bases, there was a span of 12 bases. This CDR3 is built from 10 residues. Here the CDR3 DNA reads TGCGCCAGCCCCTGGGGGAATCAGTTCTTC. Its protein is CASPWGNQFF.

This clone has only a few counts. The chain carries TRBV30 and TRBJ1-5; no clear D gene. CDR3 size: 15 residues. Trimming shortened V by 0 bases and J by 3 bases, and 12 bases separated the two germline ends. CDR1 is GTSNPN, CDR2 SVGIG, per germline (reference sequence). CDR3 nucleotides: TGTGCCTGGAGTGTAATCGGCAGAAACAATCAGCCCCAGCATTTT. This gives the protein CAWSVIGRNNQPQHF.

The chain employs TRBV4-1 and TRBJ2-3; 16 bases are shared with TRBD2. Germline-derived CDR1 and CDR2 are MGHRA and YSYEKL. J gave up 6 bases and V 9 bases, and 9 bases lay outside the gene matches. This CDR3 has 16 amino acids. This CDR3 is CASFGTSGGAIDTQYF. The CDR3 DNA reads TGCGCCAGTTTTGGGACTAGCGGGGGGGCAATTGATACGCAGTATTTT.

The chain employs TRBV11-1 and TRBJ1-2, with 7 bases matching TRBD1. The germline gives CDR1 SGHAT, CDR2 FQDESV (reference sequence). This CDR3 is 16 amino acids long. The ends lost 5 bases at V and 1 base at J; junction bases unmatched: 10. CDR3: CASSAHRGYLNYGYTF. The CDR3 DNA reads TGTGCCAGCAGCGCACACAGGGGATATCTTAACTATGGCTACACCTTC.

This sequence joins TRBV29-1 and TRBJ1-1; D gene unclear. The CDR3 sequence is 11 residues long. Trimming took off 4 bases at V and 3 bases at J, with 6 bases between the two ends. CDR1 is SQVTM, CDR2 ANQGSEA, per germline. The chain's CDR3 is CSVVTYTEAFF. The CDR3 DNA sequence: TGCAGCGTTGTAACGTACACTGAAGCTTTCTTT.

This chain connects TRBV19 to TRBJ2-2, with 10 bases lining up with TRBD2. The germline V gene has CDR1 LNHDA and CDR2 SQIVND (reference sequence). V lost 4 bases to trimming and J lost 3 bases; unmatched junction nucleotides: 2. This CDR3 is 15 amino acids long. CDR3 DNA: TGTGCCAGTAGTAGAGCGGGAGGGTACACCGGGGAGCTGTTTTTT. Amino acids: CASSRAGGYTGELFF. The complete variable domain, with remaining parts taken from reference TRBV19 and TRBJ2-2, reads DGGITQSPKYLFRKEGQNVTLSCEQNLNHDAMYWYRQDPGQGLRLIYYSQIVNDFQKGDIAEGYSVSREKKESFPLTVTSAQKNPTAFYLCASSRAGGYTGELFFGEGSRLTVL.

The chain employs TRBV30 and TRBJ2-3, with 14 bases matching TRBD2. After removal of 2 bases from V and 6 bases from J, the junction contained 7 bases not matched to a gene. In germline, CDR1 is GTSNPN, CDR2 SVGIG (reference sequence). The CDR3 loop spans 16 amino acids. CDR3 nucleotide sequence: TGTGCCTGGAGTCCGATAGGGACTAGCGGGAGCGATACGCAGTATTTT. It encodes CAWSPIGTSGSDTQYF.

V usage is TRBV6-5 and J usage is TRBJ2-7, with D hard to call. Germline values: CDR1 MNHEY, CDR2 SVGAGI. This CDR3 has 14 residues. The V and J ends lost 0 bases and 1 base respectively, with 7 bases between them. The CDR3 region has the DNA TGTGCCAGCAGTTACTCGGACGGATCCTACGAGCAGTACTTC. Translating it yields CASSYSDGSYEQYF.